Shown below are 26 T cell receptor beta chains from a single sample sequenced in a study of T-cell memory formation after mild COVID-19 listed by TCRdb under 2021. Library generation was performed with 5' RACE. The listed sequencing device is Illumina NovaSeq 6000. TCRdb reran the public reads through fastp at Q25 and MiXCR, keeping productive beta chains. Rows merge per CDR3 protein into single entries with the most common DNA and genes. The sample contains roughly 400,000 distinct CDR3 sequences, approximately 24% of them found a single time. 7.5% to 10% of the sample goes to the ten largest clones. Sequenced input: PBMCs or a T cell subset sorted from them (not recorded which). These receptors originate from an adult woman who had mild COVID-19 (a few samples of this study predate the infection). The sample titles of this study are shuffled in the database, so cell type and time point are left out; the donor was told from shared clones.

This clonotype occurred a few times. For the CDR3, the DNA is TGCGCCAGCAGCTCTGGGACGATTAATTCACCCCTCCACTTT. Protein: CASSSGTINSPLHF. The chain is built from TRBV5-1 and TRBJ1-6, with D perhaps matching TRBD1 (5 bases). The V end lost 3 bases, the J end lost 6 bases, and 10 bases lay between the germline ends. The CDR3 runs 14 residues. CDR1 is SGHRS and CDR2 is YFSETQ in the germline V gene.

The chain joins TRBV7-2 to TRBJ1-1; D uncertain. V was shortened by 3 bases and J by 3 bases, with 14 bases between the two germline ends. This CDR3 has 15 residues. Germline values: CDR1 SGHTA, CDR2 FQGNSA. In DNA, the CDR3 is TGTGCCAGCAGCTTGGTAGGTGGCCTCTACACTGAAGCTTTCTTT. Translating gives CASSLVGGLYTEAFF.

This clonotype has only a few counts. The chain links TRBV7-2 to TRBJ2-5; D is unresolved. V shed 6 bases and J shed 4 bases, with 15 bases lying between them. Germline V gives CDR1 SGHTA, CDR2 FQGNSA. The CDR3 consists of 14 residues. CDR3: CASRSVAVGETQYF. The CDR3 DNA reads TGTGCCAGCAGATCAGTAGCAGTGGGAGAGACCCAGTACTTC. The whole variable domain, filled in from reference TRBV7-2 and TRBJ2-5, reads GAGVSQSPSNKVTEKGKDVELRCDPISGHTALYWYRQSLGQGLEFLIYFQGNSAPDKSGLPSDRFSAERTGGSVSTLTIQRTQQEDSAVYLCASRSVAVGETQYFGPGTRLLVL.

This clonotype was seen a handful of times. The chain combines TRBV7-9 with TRBJ1-1; no definite D call. This CDR3 contains 12 residues. Between the trimmed V and J ends, which lost 5 bases and 1 base, there was a span of 5 bases. Germline assignment: CDR1 SEHNR and CDR2 FQNEAQ (reference sequence). CDR3 nucleotide sequence: TGTGCCAGCAGCGAAGGGAACACTGAAGCTTTCTTT. Protein sequence: CASSEGNTEAFF.

A word on this clonotype: This could be a read error, since a much larger clone is one nucleotide away. V usage is TRBV5-1 and J usage is TRBJ2-7, with D perhaps matching TRBD1 (7 bases). V was clipped by 5 bases and J by 1 base, with 10 bases between them. In germline, CDR1 is SGHRS, CDR2 YFSETQ. The CDR3 runs to 13 residues. CDR3 region: CASREGQSYEQYF. CDR3 nucleotides: TGCGCCAGCAGGGAGGGACAGTCCTACGAGCAGTACTTC. Variable domain in full (rest from reference TRBV5-1 and TRBJ2-7): KAGVTQTPRYLIKTRGQQVTLSCSPISGHRSVSWYQQTPGQGLQFLFEYFSETQRNKGNFPGRFSGRQFSNSRSEMNVSTLELGDSALYLCASREGQSYEQYFGPGTRLTVT.

This clonotype was recorded a few times. The chain uses TRBV6-6 and TRBJ1-2; possibly TRBD1 for D (5 bases). The V gene lost 8 bases and the J gene lost 5 bases, with 18 bases spanning the gap. CDR3 length: 14 residues. Germline V gene lookup returns CDR1 MNHNY and CDR2 SVGAGI (reference sequence). The CDR3, as DNA: TGTGCCAGCGAACAAGAGGGGATAGGGTATGGCTACACCTTC. It yields the protein CASEQEGIGYGYTF.

The rearrangement joins TRBV12-3 or TRBV12-4 to TRBJ2-5, with D unresolved. V was pared by 2 bases and J by 1 base, with 8 bases between. This CDR3 has 14 amino acids. CDR3 in amino acids: CASSLFRSQETQYF. The DNA for the CDR3 is TGTGCCAGCAGTTTATTCAGGTCCCAAGAGACCCAGTACTTC.

The V gene is TRBV30, the J gene TRBJ2-3; 12 bases are shared with TRBD2. CDR1 GTSNPN and CDR2 SVGIG come from the germline V gene (reference sequence). This CDR3 region has 13 residues. Trimming cost V 5 bases and J 3 bases; bases outside gene matches: 0. DNA for the CDR3: TGTGCCTGGGGACTAGCGGGGACAGATACGCAGTATTTT. Its protein product is CAWGLAGTDTQYF.

This chain uses TRBV12-3 or TRBV12-4 with TRBJ2-2; 8 nucleotides agree with TRBD1. J lost 3 bases, V lost 7 bases, and 7 bases had no gene match. This CDR3 contains 15 residues. The CDR3 region is CASTPDRAYTGELFF. Written as DNA, the CDR3 is TGTGCCAGCACCCCGGACAGGGCCTACACCGGGGAGCTGTTTTTT.

The rearrangement uses TRBV5-1 and TRBJ1-4, with 11 nucleotides matching TRBD1. In germline, CDR1 is SGHRS, CDR2 YFSETQ. There are 15 residues in the CDR3. With V trimmed by 4 bases and J by 7 bases, 6 bases remained unmatched. CDR3 amino acids: CASSTWTGGIEKLFF. Written as DNA, the CDR3 is TGCGCCAGCAGCACATGGACAGGGGGCATTGAAAAACTGTTTTTT.

The rearrangement joins TRBV24-1 to TRBJ2-1; a possible D gene is TRBD2 (7 bases). Trimming cost V 3 bases and J 8 bases, with 16 bases left between them. Germline values: CDR1 KGHDR, CDR2 SFDVKD. The CDR3 totals 15 residues. The CDR3 nucleotides read TGTGCCACCAGTGATCCCCCACGGGGGGCTCATGAGCAGTTCTTC. Translating it yields CATSDPPRGAHEQFF.

This clonotype was seen at least ten times. The CDR3: CASSYVAGYEQFF. The CDR3 region has the DNA TGTGCCAGCAGCTACGTAGCGGGCTATGAGCAGTTCTTC. J is TRBJ2-1 and V is TRBV7-3; 7 positions match TRBD2. The ends lost 4 bases at V and 8 bases at J; junction bases unmatched: 5. CDR3 length equals 13 residues. Germline CDR1 reads SGHTA; CDR2 reads FQGTGA.

The J gene is TRBJ2-5, the V gene TRBV24-1; the match to TRBD1 covers 9 bases. The germline V gene encodes CDR1 KGHDR and CDR2 SFDVKD. The trim removed 1 base at V and 3 bases at J, leaving 5 bases unmatched. The CDR3 is made up of 16 amino acids. This CDR3 reads CATSDLARTGEETQYF. The DNA for the CDR3 is TGTGCCACCAGTGATTTAGCCCGGACAGGGGAAGAGACCCAGTACTTC.

The chain has TRBV12-3 or TRBV12-4 and TRBJ2-5; D ambiguous. This CDR3 spans 13 amino acids. V was pared by 1 base and J by 7 bases, with 10 bases between. CDR3 loop: CASSLVVFGTQYF. CDR3 coding DNA: TGTGCCAGCAGTTTAGTAGTTTTTGGGACCCAGTACTTC.

In its sample, this clonotype was seen a few times. In nucleotides, the CDR3 is TGTGCCAGCAGTTTAGCGCACAGATACGAGCAGTACTTC. Its protein product is CASSLAHRYEQYF. This chain joins TRBV12-3 or TRBV12-4 and TRBJ2-7; D remains unclear. This CDR3 comprises 13 residues. With 0 bases removed from V and 4 bases from J, the gap between germline ends came to 7 bases.

This clonotype was found a few times. The rearrangement links TRBV27 to TRBJ2-1, with unresolved D. CDR1 is MNHEY and CDR2 is SMNVEV in the germline V gene (reference sequence). The ends were cut back, 2 bases at V and 0 bases at J, with 11 bases in the middle. The CDR3 contains 16 residues. The CDR3 DNA follows: TGTGCCAGCAGTTTACAAAGCCCTAGCTCCTACAATGAGCAGTTCTTC. It yields the protein CASSLQSPSSYNEQFF.

This clonotype came up a few times. The chain carries TRBV2 and TRBJ2-7; unclear D gene. V lost 1 base, J lost 3 bases, and 1 base lay in between. Germline V gene lookup returns CDR1 SNHLY and CDR2 FYNNEI. There are 11 residues in the CDR3. The CDR3 sequence is CASSEDYEQYF. DNA of the CDR3: TGTGCCAGCAGTGAAGACTACGAGCAGTACTTC.

The gene calls are TRBV20-1 and TRBJ1-2; D is perhaps TRBD1 (6 bases). The CDR3 spans 14 residues. Germline V gene sequence: CDR1 DFQATT, CDR2 SNEGSKA (reference sequence). Between the trimmed V and J ends, which lost 4 bases and 4 bases, there was a span of 16 bases. Here the CDR3 DNA reads TGCAGTGCTACCAGAGTGACAGGCGCCTATGGCTACACCTTC. Amino acids: CSATRVTGAYGYTF.

The rearrangement uses TRBV29-1 and TRBJ1-1, with D tentatively TRBD1 (5 bases). The germline gives CDR1 SQVTM, CDR2 ANQGSEA. Trimming left V 4 bases short and J 1 base short, with 13 bases between. This CDR3 spans 14 amino acids. DNA for the CDR3: TGCAGCGTTGGGGGCGACAGACCGAACACTGAAGCTTTCTTT. This codes for CSVGGDRPNTEAFF.

This clonotype was recorded a few times. J is TRBJ1-2 and V is TRBV20-1; D is perhaps TRBD1 (5 bases). In germline, CDR1 is DFQATT, CDR2 SNEGSKA (reference sequence). The CDR3 contains 16 residues. Trimming stripped 0 bases from V and 4 bases from J, with 18 bases between. The CDR3 region has the DNA TGCAGTGCTAGAGATGCCGGACTGGGACCGGGCTATGGCTACACCTTC. It specifies CSARDAGLGPGYGYTF.

Notes on this clonotype: Being one base from a much bigger clone, this may be a read error. V gene TRBV6-2 or TRBV6-3 combines with J gene TRBJ2-7; D not resolved. This CDR3 is built from 11 residues. Germline CDR1 reads MNHEY; CDR2 reads SVGEGT. The germline V and J ends were trimmed by 5 bases and 3 bases, with 5 bases remaining between them. The CDR3 loop reads CASSNYYEQYF. The CDR3 DNA sequence: TGTGCCAGCAGTAACTACTACGAGCAGTACTTC.

The chain joins TRBV9 to TRBJ2-6, with a possible D match to TRBD2 (5 bases). The V and J ends lost 0 bases and 2 bases respectively, with 12 bases between them. There are 17 residues in the CDR3. The V gene's germline CDR1 is SGDLS and CDR2 YYNGEE. The CDR3 DNA reads as TGTGCCAGCAGCGTAGATGGGAGTGGGACTGGGGCCAACGTCCTGACTTTC. This encodes CASSVDGSGTGANVLTF.

This clonotype was seen more than once but under ten times. This chain joins TRBV12-3 or TRBV12-4 and TRBJ2-3; the D is unclear. This CDR3 comprises 13 residues. Trimming pared 6 bases from V and 4 bases from J, leaving 11 bases between. The CDR3, as DNA: TGTGCCAGCAGCGTTGCCCGCCCAGATACGCAGTATTTT. It is translated as CASSVARPDTQYF.

There are a few counts of this clonotype. The chain joins TRBV20-1 to TRBJ1-1; 9 nucleotides align to TRBD1. There are 13 residues in the CDR3. V lost 8 bases, J lost 4 bases, and 8 bases stayed unmatched. Germline V gene data show CDR1 as DFQATT and CDR2 as SNEGSKA (reference sequence). CDR3 nucleotide sequence: TGCAGTCCTACACAGGGGGCGTCCACTGAAGCTTTCTTT. This encodes CSPTQGASTEAFF.

The table lists this clonotype with a few counts. This chain connects TRBV20-1 to TRBJ2-1, with D perhaps TRBD2 (5 bases). The CDR3 sequence is 15 residues long. Germline CDR1 and CDR2: DFQATT and SNEGSKA (reference sequence). V lost 0 bases, J lost 3 bases, and 12 bases lay in between. The CDR3 loop reads CSARDLAGSYNEQFF. CDR3 nucleotide sequence: TGCAGTGCTAGAGATCTTGCGGGCAGCTACAATGAGCAGTTCTTC.

The chain combines TRBV28 with TRBJ2-1, with D maybe TRBD1 (6 bases). Germline loops: CDR1 MDHEN, CDR2 SYDVKM. Trimming took off 1 base at V and 0 bases at J, with 28 bases between the two ends. The CDR3 contains 22 residues. CDR3 nucleotide sequence: TGTGCCAGCAGTTTATTTCACAGGGTGGCGCGTAAAGACCGAAGCTCCTACAATGAGCAGTTCTTC. Encoded protein: CASSLFHRVARKDRSSYNEQFF.